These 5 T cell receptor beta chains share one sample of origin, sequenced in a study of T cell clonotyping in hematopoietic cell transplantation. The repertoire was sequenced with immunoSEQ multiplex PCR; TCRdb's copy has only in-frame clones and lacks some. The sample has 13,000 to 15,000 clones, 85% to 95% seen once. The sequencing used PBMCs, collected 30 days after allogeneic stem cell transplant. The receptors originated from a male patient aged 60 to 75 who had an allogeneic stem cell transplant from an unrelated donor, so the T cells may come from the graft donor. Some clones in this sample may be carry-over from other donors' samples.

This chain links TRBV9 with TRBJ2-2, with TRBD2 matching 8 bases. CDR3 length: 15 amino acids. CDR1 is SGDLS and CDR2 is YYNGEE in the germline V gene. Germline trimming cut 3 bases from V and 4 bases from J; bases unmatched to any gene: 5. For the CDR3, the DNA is TGTGCCAGCAGCGGACGGGGGGGCAGCACCGGGGAGCTGTTTTTT. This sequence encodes CASSGRGGSTGELFF.

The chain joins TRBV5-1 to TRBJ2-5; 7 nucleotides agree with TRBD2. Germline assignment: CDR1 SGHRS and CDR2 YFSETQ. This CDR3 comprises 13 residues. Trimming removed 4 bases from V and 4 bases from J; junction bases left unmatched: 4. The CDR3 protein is CASSTRTRETQYF. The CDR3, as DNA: TGCGCCAGCAGCACGAGGACTAGAGAGACCCAGTACTTC.

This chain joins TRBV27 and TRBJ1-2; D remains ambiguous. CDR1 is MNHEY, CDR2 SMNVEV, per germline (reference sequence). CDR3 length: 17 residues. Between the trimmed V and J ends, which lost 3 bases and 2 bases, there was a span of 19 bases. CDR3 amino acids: CASSFLEATFLNYGYTF. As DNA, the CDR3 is TGTGCCAGCAGTTTTCTCGAGGCAACGTTTTTAAACTATGGCTACACCTTC.

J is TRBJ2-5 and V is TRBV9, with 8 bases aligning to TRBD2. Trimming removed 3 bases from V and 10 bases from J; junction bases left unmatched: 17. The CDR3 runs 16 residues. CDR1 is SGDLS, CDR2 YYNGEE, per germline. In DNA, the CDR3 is TGTGCCAGCAGCGCCTCCGGGGGCGGGGGGTTCGAGGACCAGTACTTC. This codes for CASSASGGGGFEDQYF.

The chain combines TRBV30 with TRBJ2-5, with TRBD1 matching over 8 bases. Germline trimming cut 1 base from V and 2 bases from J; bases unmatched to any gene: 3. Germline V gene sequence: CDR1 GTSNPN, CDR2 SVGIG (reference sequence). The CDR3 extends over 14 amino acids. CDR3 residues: CAWSADRVQETQYF. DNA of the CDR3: TGTGCCTGGAGTGCGGACAGGGTGCAAGAGACCCAGTACTTC.